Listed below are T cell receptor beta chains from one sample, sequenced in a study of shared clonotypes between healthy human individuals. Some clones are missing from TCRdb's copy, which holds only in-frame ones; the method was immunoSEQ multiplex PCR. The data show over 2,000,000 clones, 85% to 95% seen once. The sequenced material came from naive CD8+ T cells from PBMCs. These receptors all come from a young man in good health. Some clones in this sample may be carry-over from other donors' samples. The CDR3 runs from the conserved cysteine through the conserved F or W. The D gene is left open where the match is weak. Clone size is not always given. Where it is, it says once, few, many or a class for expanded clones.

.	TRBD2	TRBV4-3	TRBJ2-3	TGCGCCAGCAGCCAAGAATTAGCGGGAATCACAGATACGCAGTATTTT	CASSQELAGITDTQYF
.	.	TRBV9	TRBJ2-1	TGTGCCAGCAGCGGGGGTGCAGGACTTCCTAGGAATGAGCAGTTCTTC	CASSGGAGLPRNEQFF
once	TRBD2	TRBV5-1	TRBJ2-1	TGCGCCAGCAGCGCGCGAGACGGGAGGTTTGGGTCCTACAATGAGCAGTTCTTC	CASSARDGRFGSYNEQFF
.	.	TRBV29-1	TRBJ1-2	TGCAGCGTTGAAGGGACACGAGGGGTCAGGGAGACTAACTATGGCTACACCTTC	CSVEGTRGVRETNYGYTF
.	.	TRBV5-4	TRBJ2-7	TGTGCCAGCAGCTTGGCCGGCAAGTTCTACGAGCAGTACTTC	CASSLAGKFYEQYF
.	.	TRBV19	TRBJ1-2	TGTGCCAGTAGTCCAATGGACGGAACGTCACACTATGGCTACACCTTC	CASSPMDGTSHYGYTF
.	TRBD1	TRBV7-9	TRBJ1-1	TGTGCCAGCAGGGGGACAGAGACTTTGAACACTGAAGCTTTCTTT	CASRGTETLNTEAFF
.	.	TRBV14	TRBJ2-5	TGTGCCAGCAGCCCAATCGAGAGCGCCCAAGAGACCCAGTACTTC	CASSPIESAQETQYF
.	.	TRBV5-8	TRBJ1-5	TGTGCCAGCAGCCAGGGCCAAAATCAGCCCCAGCATTTT	CASSQGQNQPQHF
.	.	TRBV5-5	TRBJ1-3	TGTGCCAGCAGCCGGACAGCCAGCTCTGGAAACACCATATATTTT	CASSRTASSGNTIYF
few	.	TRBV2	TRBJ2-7	TGTGCCAGCAGTGGGCTATCCTCCTACGAGCAGTACTTC	CASSGLSSYEQYF
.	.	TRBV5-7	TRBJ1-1	TGTGCCAGCAGCCTGGGGACCTGGGGGACTGAAGCTTTCTTT	CASSLGTWGTEAFF
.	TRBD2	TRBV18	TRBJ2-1	TGTGCCAGCTCACCTCGACCGGGACTAGAAGTTTACAATGAGCAGTTCTTC	CASSPRPGLEVYNEQFF
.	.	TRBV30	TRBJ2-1	TGTGCCTGGAGTGGTGGGCCCGACAATGAGCAGTTCTTC	CAWSGGPDNEQFF
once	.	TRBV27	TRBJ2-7	TGTGCCAGCAGCCTCGGCCGGGCGAACTACGAGCAGTACTTC	CASSLGRANYEQYF
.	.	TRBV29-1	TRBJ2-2	TGCAGCGTCCCCCAAACTAGCGGGGAGCTGTTTTTT	CSVPQTSGELFF
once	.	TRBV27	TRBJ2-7	TGTGCCGTGGGGCGGAGCTCCTACGAGCAGTACTTC	CAVGRSSYEQYF
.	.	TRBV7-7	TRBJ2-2	TGTGCCAGCAGCGAGGGACATTTCCTGGCCGGGGAGCTGTTTTTT	CASSEGHFLAGELFF
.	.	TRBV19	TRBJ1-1	TGTGCCAGTACCGTGGGAGAGGGGAGGACTGAAGCTTTCTTT	CASTVGEGRTEAFF
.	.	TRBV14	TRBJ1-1	TGTGCCAGCAGCCAGTCACCGGGACACAACACTGAAGCTTTCTTT	CASSQSPGHNTEAFF
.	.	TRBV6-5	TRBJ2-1	TGTGCCACCAATCAGGGACATCCGTGGGAGCAGTTCTTC	CATNQGHPWEQFF
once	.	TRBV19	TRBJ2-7	TGTGCCAGTAGTCACGGGACGCCAAGCTCCTACGAGCAGTACTTC	CASSHGTPSSYEQYF
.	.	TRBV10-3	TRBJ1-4	TGTGCCATCATGGCGGATATTAATGAAAAACTGTTTTTT	CAIMADINEKLFF
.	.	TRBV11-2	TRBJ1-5	TGTGCCAGCAGCTTAGGTTCCGATCAGCCCCAGCATTTT	CASSLGSDQPQHF
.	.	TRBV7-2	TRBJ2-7	TGTGCCAGCAGCTCCCCGGCGAGCTCAAACGAGCAGTACTTC	CASSSPASSNEQYF
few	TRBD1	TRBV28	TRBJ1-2	TGTGCCAGCAGTGTCCCGGGACAGAGCTATGGCTACACCTTC	CASSVPGQSYGYTF
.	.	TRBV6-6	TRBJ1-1	TGTGCCAGCAGTTCCGGACATAGAAACACTGAAGCTTTCTTT	CASSSGHRNTEAFF
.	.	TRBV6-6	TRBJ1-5	TGTGCCAGCAGTTGGGCGGGGGAGGGTCAGCCCCAGCATTTT	CASSWAGEGQPQHF
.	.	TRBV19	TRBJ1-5	TGTGCCAGTACCCAGACTCGAGGGGGGGTTGGTCAGCCCCAGCATTTT	CASTQTRGGVGQPQHF
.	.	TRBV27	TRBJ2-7	TGTGCCAGCAGGTCAAATGGATTCTACGAGCAGTACTTC	CASRSNGFYEQYF
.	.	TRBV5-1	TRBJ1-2	TGCGCCAGCAGCTTGGACAGAGCTAACTATGGCTACACCTTC	CASSLDRANYGYTF
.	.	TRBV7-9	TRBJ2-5	TGTGCCAGCAGCTCCAACAGGGTAATAGAGACCCAGTACTTC	CASSSNRVIETQYF
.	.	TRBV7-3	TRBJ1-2	TGTGCCAGCAGCCCGGGAGGGAGTGACTATGGCTACACCTTC	CASSPGGSDYGYTF
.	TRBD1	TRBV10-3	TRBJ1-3	TGTGCCATCAGGGGGGACAGCGACTCTGGAAACACCATATATTTT	CAIRGDSDSGNTIYF
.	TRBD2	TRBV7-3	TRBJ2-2	TGTGCCAGCAGCACCAACCGACTAGCGTTAGACACCGGGGAGCTGTTTTTT	CASSTNRLALDTGELFF
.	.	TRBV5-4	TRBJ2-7	TGTGCCAGCAGCGCCGGACAGCTTCCTAACGAGCAGTACTTC	CASSAGQLPNEQYF
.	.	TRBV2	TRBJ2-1	TGTGCCAGCAGTGAAGCTCTAGGACTACAATACAATGAGCAGTTCTTC	CASSEALGLQYNEQFF
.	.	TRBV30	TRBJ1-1	TGTGCCTGTGACACCGTTGGGGGTGAAGCTTTCTTT	CACDTVGGEAFF
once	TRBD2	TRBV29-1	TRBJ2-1	TGCAGCATGAGGACTAGCGGCAATGAGCAGTTCTTC	CSMRTSGNEQFF
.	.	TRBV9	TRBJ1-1	TGTGCCAGCAGCGTAGGGTTGGGAACGGTGTCGGACACTGAAGCTTTCTTT	CASSVGLGTVSDTEAFF
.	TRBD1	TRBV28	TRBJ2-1	TGTGCCAGCAGTGCCCCCCGGGACAGATACAATGAGCAGTTCTTC	CASSAPRDRYNEQFF
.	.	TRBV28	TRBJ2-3	TGTGCCAGCAGTCAGATAGCGGACACTAGCACAGATACGCAGTATTTT	CASSQIADTSTDTQYF
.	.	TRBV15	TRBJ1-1	TGTGCCACCAGCAGAGCCGGGGGCACTGAAGCTTTCTTT	CATSRAGGTEAFF
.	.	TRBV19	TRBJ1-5	TGTGCCAGTCGCTACGCAGGGGACAGCAATCAGCCCCAGCATTTT	CASRYAGDSNQPQHF
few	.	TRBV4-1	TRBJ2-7	TGCGCCAGCAGTCGAGACAGGAGAACCTACGAGCAGTACTTC	CASSRDRRTYEQYF
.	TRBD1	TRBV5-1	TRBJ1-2	TGCGCCAGCAGCTCAGGGACAGGCCTAACTAACTATGGCTACACCTTC	CASSSGTGLTNYGYTF